What follows describes a single T cell receptor beta chain. This specimen includes other DNA sequences encoding the same CDR3. The V segment lost 2 bases and the J segment 4 bases; nucleotides outside the gene matches: 2. Germline CDR1 is KGHSH and CDR2 is LQKENI. CDR3 length: 13 residues. These data come from a study of blood T cell repertoires in COVID-19. Study overall: Donors in the United States, Italy and Spain gave samples during acute or convalescent COVID-19.

Data came from immunoSEQ multiplex PCR; TCRdb stores just in-frame clones and leaves some out. The sample lists hundreds of thousands of clones, roughly 91% seen once, with 4.1% in the top ten. The V gene is TRBV18, the J gene TRBJ2-7; TRBD2 agrees at 7 bases. Sequenced: PBMCs or T cells enriched from blood (not recorded which). The sequence came from a woman aged 25 to 39 who had recovered from COVID-19. The CDR3 sequence: CASSPASGYEQYF. For the CDR3, the DNA is TGTGCCAGCTCACCAGCTAGCGGTTACGAGCAGTACTTC. The full variable domain, in which reference TRBV18 and TRBJ2-7 provide the parts outside the CDR3, is NAGVMQNPRHLVRRRGQEARLRCSPMKGHSHVYWYRQLPEEGLKFMVYLQKENIIDESGMPKERFSAEFPKEGPSILRIQQVVRGDSAAYFCASSPASGYEQYFGPGTRLTVT.